The present entry profiles one TCR beta chain with its context. Its antigen is currently unknown. The data were taken from a study of CD8+CD57+ T cells in acquired aplastic anemia. About the research overall: An average of around 3.5 ug of DNA was obtained from sorted CD4+ and CD8+ cells.

Study results and limitations: Researchers report that some 31 CD8+ CDR3 sequences appeared in both patients and controls.

CDR3 and TCR beta VDJ profiling relied on a genomic DNA template. One entry per CDR3 protein, called by TCRdb with MiXCR from the reads. The sample shows approximately 220,000 distinct CDR3 sequences, 47% of them seen only once. The CDR3 has 11 residues. The germline V and J ends were trimmed by 0 bases and 8 bases, with 2 bases remaining between them. Germline CDR1 SGHDN, CDR2 FVKESK. In patients chosen for sequencing, flow cytometry had shown CD8+CD57+ cell expansion. Among the patients, none had received any therapy at the time of blood sampling. This chain connects TRBV14 to TRBJ2-1; D unresolved. Sequenced sample: sorted CD4+, CD8+, or CD8+CD57+ T cells (not recorded which) from PBMCs. The TCR was taken from a human donor with aplastic anemia. CDR3 sequence reads: CASSQEHEQFF. The CDR3 DNA follows: TGTGCCAGCAGCCAAGAACATGAGCAGTTCTTC.